Listed below are T cell receptor beta chains from one sample, sequenced in a study of regulatory T cells in long-lasting Graves disease. TCRdb ran MiXCR on the multiplex PCR reads and lists one entry per CDR3 protein. The sample contains 400,000 to 450,000 distinct CDR3 sequences, around 24% of which appear only once. The sequenced sample was peripheral blood mononuclear cells (PBMCs), obtained when the disease was refractory, from a patient treated with antithyroid drugs. These receptors all stem from a female donor with Graves disease. Both conserved end residues are part of each CDR3. The D gene is left open where the match is weak. Expanded clones are given a class, and other clones once, few, many or no size at all.

j_call v_call clone_size cdr3_length d_call cdr3_aa cdr3_nt
TRBJ2-1 TRBV20-1 few 10 - CSAILMEQFF TGCAGTGCTATCCTGATGGAGCAGTTCTTC
TRBJ1-6 TRBV5-1 - 16 - CASSLFAPDALTPLHF TGCGCCAGCAGCTTGTTCGCCCCCGATGCCCTGACACCCCTCCACTTT
TRBJ2-7 TRBV28 many 12 - CATRDGPNEQYF TGTGCCACGCGGGACGGCCCGAATGAGCAGTACTTC
TRBJ1-6 TRBV9 - 14 - CASSFDSNNSPLHF TGTGCCAGCAGCTTCGACAGTAATAATTCACCCCTCCACTTT
TRBJ1-1 TRBV6-1 few 14 - CASYSGQLNTEAFF TGTGCCAGCTATTCCGGACAGCTAAACACTGAAGCTTTCTTT
TRBJ2-5 TRBV4-2 few 17 TRBD2 CASSQDLSGKVGETQYF TGTGCCAGCAGCCAAGATCTAAGCGGGAAGGTCGGAGAGACCCAGTACTTC
TRBJ2-7 TRBV19 - 13 - CASSKRGSNEQYF TGTGCCAGTAGTAAGAGGGGGTCCAACGAGCAGTACTTC
TRBJ2-7 TRBV27 - 12 - CASRDWGGEQYF TGTGCCAGCAGAGATTGGGGCGGCGAGCAGTACTTC
TRBJ1-1 TRBV10-3 many 11 - CATTGNTEAFF TGTGCCACCACAGGGAACACTGAAGCTTTCTTT
TRBJ2-3 TRBV20-1 - 14 TRBD2 CSAPRVAGGDTQYF TGCAGTGCTCCCCGGGTAGCGGGAGGAGATACGCAGTATTTT
TRBJ2-7 TRBV10-3 many 15 TRBD2 CAISFGTSDSYEQYF TGTGCCATCAGTTTCGGGACTAGCGACTCCTACGAGCAGTACTTC
TRBJ1-4 TRBV4-3 - 16 - CASSQDLQGRSEKLFF TGCGCCAGCAGCCAAGATCTACAGGGTCGGTCGGAAAAACTGTTTTTT
TRBJ2-7 TRBV5-1 - 13 - CASSLFGTYEQYF TGCGCCAGCAGCTTGTTCGGGACCTACGAGCAGTACTTC
TRBJ2-5 TRBV7-8 - 14 TRBD1 CASSLSGGSETQYF TGCGCCAGCAGCCTTTCAGGGGGATCAGAGACCCAGTACTTC
TRBJ1-2 TRBV19 - 13 - CASSRVEVYGYTF TGTGCCAGTAGTCGGGTGGAGGTCTATGGCTACACCTTC
TRBJ2-7 TRBV4-1 few 15 TRBD2 CASSQAGRGAYEQYF TGCGCCAGCAGCCAAGCCGGGAGGGGGGCCTACGAGCAGTACTTC
TRBJ1-2 TRBV27 few 13 TRBD1 CASSKDRGDGYTF TGTGCCAGCAGTAAGGACAGGGGGGATGGCTACACCTTC
TRBJ2-7 TRBV19 - 16 TRBD1 CASSILRGQAKDEQYF TGTGCCAGTAGTATATTACGGGGACAGGCGAAGGACGAGCAGTACTTC
TRBJ2-2 TRBV29-1 few 14 - CSVGITSWTGELFF TGCAGCGTTGGAATTACTAGTTGGACCGGGGAGCTGTTTTTT
TRBJ2-7 TRBV12-3/TRBV12-4 few 15 TRBD1 CASSLRGTGNYEQYF TGTGCCAGCAGTTTAAGGGGGACAGGGAACTACGAGCAGTACTTC
TRBJ1-1 TRBV11-2 few 14 - CASSLGQRRAEAFF TGTGCCAGCAGCTTAGGGCAGCGGAGGGCTGAAGCTTTCTTT
TRBJ1-1 TRBV28 few 12 TRBD1 CAGQGGDTEAFF TGTGCCGGCCAGGGGGGGGACACTGAAGCTTTCTTT
TRBJ2-5 TRBV15 many 16 - CATSRAGDRSQETQYF TGTGCCACCAGCAGAGCCGGCGACAGATCCCAAGAGACCCAGTACTTC
TRBJ2-5 TRBV13 - 14 - CASSFWTVQETQYF TGTGCCAGCAGCTTCTGGACAGTACAAGAGACCCAGTACTTC
TRBJ2-6 TRBV6-1 few 17 TRBD1 CASSRVQGAGGANVLTF TGTGCCAGCAGTAGGGTACAGGGGGCGGGTGGGGCCAACGTCCTGACTTTC
TRBJ2-5 TRBV20-1 - 14 TRBD2 CSATPVGGRTDRYF TGCAGTGCTACCCCGGTGGGCGGGAGGACCGATCGGTACTTC
TRBJ1-5 TRBV4-2 - 14 TRBD1 CASSHETGTQPQHF TGTGCCAGCAGCCACGAGACAGGGACTCAGCCCCAGCATTTT
TRBJ1-1 TRBV27 - 14 TRBD1 CASSYPGTGDKFFF TGTGCCAGCAGTTACCCCGGGACAGGTGATAAATTTTTCTTT
TRBJ2-7 TRBV6-1 few 11 - CAAGGAREQYF TGTGCCGCAGGGGGGGCGCGGGAGCAGTACTTC
TRBJ2-2 TRBV9 once 19 TRBD2 CASSEGRLAGGPGTGELFF TGTGCCAGCAGCGAGGGTAGACTAGCGGGAGGGCCTGGCACCGGGGAGCTGTTTTTT
TRBJ1-4 TRBV5-1 many 13 - CATKEGQSGKLFF TGCGCCACCAAGGAAGGACAGTCGGGAAAACTGTTTTTT
TRBJ2-3 TRBV7-9 - 15 - CASSLGGTGTDTQYF TGTGCCAGCAGCTTAGGCGGGACTGGTACAGATACGCAGTATTTT
TRBJ1-1 TRBV5-1 few 15 - CASSLAMGPITEAFF TGCGCCAGCAGCTTGGCCATGGGGCCCATCACTGAAGCTTTCTTT
TRBJ2-7 TRBV5-1 - 16 TRBD1 CASSLELDRELYEQYF TGCGCCAGCAGCTTGGAACTCGACAGGGAGTTATACGAGCAGTACTTC
TRBJ2-1 TRBV28 few 16 TRBD2 CASSSHTSGSYNEQFF TGTGCCAGCAGTTCCCATACTAGCGGGAGCTACAATGAGCAGTTCTTC
TRBJ2-3 TRBV2 many 14 - CASSEVQAPDTQYF TGTGCCAGCAGTGAAGTGCAGGCTCCAGATACGCAGTATTTT
TRBJ2-7 TRBV30 few 13 TRBD1 CAWSRDRIYEQYF TGTGCCTGGAGCCGGGACAGAATCTACGAGCAGTACTTC
TRBJ2-5 TRBV13 few 14 - CASSLFRGQETQYF TGTGCCAGCAGCTTATTCCGGGGGCAGGAGACCCAGTACTTC
TRBJ1-2 TRBV7-2 many 11 - CASSSASGYTF TGTGCCAGCAGCTCCGCTAGTGGCTACACCTTC
TRBJ2-7 TRBV2 many 15 TRBD2 CASSEKSGRSYEQYF TGTGCCAGCAGTGAAAAAAGCGGGAGGTCCTACGAGCAGTACTTC
TRBJ1-5 TRBV28 few 16 - CASNLPPFNYIQPQHF TGTGCCAGCAACTTACCCCCCTTCAACTACATCCAGCCCCAGCATTTT
TRBJ2-5 TRBV5-5 - 16 TRBD2 CASSLAPTGGQETQYF TGTGCCAGCAGCTTGGCGCCTACGGGAGGCCAAGAGACCCAGTACTTC
TRBJ2-7 TRBV27 - 14 - CASSLQGPTYEQYF TGTGCCAGCAGTTTGCAGGGGCCAACCTACGAGCAGTACTTC
TRBJ1-5 TRBV3-1 few 18 TRBD1 CASSQAPGGGLNNQPQHF TGTGCCAGCAGCCAAGCCCCGGGAGGGGGCCTGAACAATCAGCCCCAGCATTTT
TRBJ2-1 TRBV20-1 many 16 TRBD1 CSAGEPGTGRYNEQFF TGCAGTGCTGGAGAACCCGGGACAGGTAGATACAATGAGCAGTTCTTC
TRBJ1-1 TRBV7-2 - 13 - CASSLRVSTEAFF TGTGCCAGCAGCCTCCGGGTTAGTACGGAAGCTTTCTTT
TRBJ2-7 TRBV3-1 - 15 TRBD2 CASSPGGSGSNAQYF TGTGCCAGCAGCCCGGGCGGTAGCGGGAGCAACGCGCAGTACTTC